These T cell receptor beta chains were read from a single sample in a study of shared clonotypes between healthy human individuals. The data were produced by immunoSEQ multiplex PCR, yet TCRdb's version contains in-frame clones alone and is incomplete. Of millions of clones listed, about 95% were seen once; the top ten hold 0.9% to 1.4%. The specimen sequenced was naive CD8+ T cells sorted from blood. The receptor set was obtained from a man between 18 and 29 years old in good health. Each CDR3 is given with its conserved first and last residue. The order of the fields is CDR3 protein, CDR3 DNA, V gene, J gene, clone size, D gene. A D gene is named only where the DNA matches it firmly. Some rows have no size entry. The others give once, few or many, or a class for an expanded clone.

CDR3aa: CASSLVAGVYDEQFF; CDR3nt: TGTGCCAGCAGCTTAGTGGCGGGAGTATACGATGAGCAGTTCTTC; v_gene: TRBV7-9; j_gene: TRBJ2-1; abundance: .; d_gene: TRBD2
CDR3aa: CASSQHYDGELFF; CDR3nt: TGCGCCAGCAGCCAACACTATGACGGGGAGCTGTTTTTT; v_gene: TRBV4-3; j_gene: TRBJ2-2; abundance: .; d_gene: .
CDR3aa: CASSYGPYNEQFF; CDR3nt: TGTGCCAGCAGTTACGGACCATACAATGAGCAGTTCTTC; v_gene: TRBV6-5; j_gene: TRBJ2-1; abundance: once; d_gene: .
CDR3aa: CASSLGPGLFSGNTIYF; CDR3nt: TGTGCCAGCAGCTTGGGTCCAGGGCTATTCTCTGGAAACACCATATATTTT; v_gene: TRBV5-6; j_gene: TRBJ1-3; abundance: .; d_gene: .
CDR3aa: CASSSEGYSYEQYF; CDR3nt: TGTGCCAGTAGTAGTGAAGGATACTCCTACGAGCAGTACTTC; v_gene: TRBV19; j_gene: TRBJ2-7; abundance: .; d_gene: .
CDR3aa: CASSVQGSYNEQFF; CDR3nt: TGTGCCAGTAGCGTTCAGGGTTCCTACAATGAGCAGTTCTTC; v_gene: TRBV19; j_gene: TRBJ2-1; abundance: .; d_gene: .
CDR3aa: CASSRQTYDYEQYF; CDR3nt: TGTGCCAGCAGTCGGCAGACCTATGACTACGAGCAGTACTTC; v_gene: TRBV27; j_gene: TRBJ2-7; abundance: .; d_gene: .
CDR3aa: CASSLERGLAYEQYF; CDR3nt: TGTGCCAGCAGCTTAGAACGAGGACTAGCTTACGAGCAGTACTTC; v_gene: TRBV7-9; j_gene: TRBJ2-7; abundance: .; d_gene: TRBD2
CDR3aa: CASSLSPVSYEQYF; CDR3nt: TGTGCCAGCAGTTTATCCCCGGTCTCCTACGAGCAGTACTTC; v_gene: TRBV28; j_gene: TRBJ2-7; abundance: .; d_gene: .
CDR3aa: CASSPLGEMGYTF; CDR3nt: TGTGCCAGCTCACCGTTGGGTGAGATGGGCTACACCTTC; v_gene: TRBV18; j_gene: TRBJ1-2; abundance: .; d_gene: .
CDR3aa: CASSQGAPYEQYF; CDR3nt: TGTGCCAGCAGTCAGGGTGCTCCCTACGAGCAGTACTTC; v_gene: TRBV2; j_gene: TRBJ2-7; abundance: .; d_gene: .
CDR3aa: CASSFPPQGGDQETQYF; CDR3nt: TGTGCCAGCAGTTTCCCCCCACAGGGGGGGGATCAAGAGACCCAGTACTTC; v_gene: TRBV28; j_gene: TRBJ2-5; abundance: .; d_gene: .
CDR3aa: CASSVGLSSYEQYF; CDR3nt: TGTGCCAGCAGCGTAGGCTTGTCCTCCTACGAGCAGTACTTC; v_gene: TRBV9; j_gene: TRBJ2-7; abundance: .; d_gene: .
CDR3aa: CAGTTGTYEQYF; CDR3nt: TGTGCCGGCACTACAGGTACCTACGAGCAGTACTTC; v_gene: TRBV2; j_gene: TRBJ2-7; abundance: .; d_gene: .
CDR3aa: CASSIPGTGSPEAFF; CDR3nt: TGTGCCAGCAGCATCCCCGGGACAGGGTCCCCAGAAGCTTTCTTT; v_gene: TRBV21-1; j_gene: TRBJ1-1; abundance: .; d_gene: .
CDR3aa: CASSLWGATYEQYF; CDR3nt: TGTGCCAGCAGCTTGTGGGGGGCCACCTACGAGCAGTACTTC; v_gene: TRBV5-6; j_gene: TRBJ2-7; abundance: .; d_gene: .
CDR3aa: CASSSEGTAYEQYF; CDR3nt: TGTGCCAGCAGCTCAGAGGGGACAGCCTACGAGCAGTACTTC; v_gene: TRBV11-1; j_gene: TRBJ2-7; abundance: .; d_gene: TRBD1
CDR3aa: CASSAFPAGDEQFF; CDR3nt: TGTGCCAGCAGCGCCTTCCCTGCGGGGGATGAGCAGTTCTTC; v_gene: TRBV6-1; j_gene: TRBJ2-1; abundance: .; d_gene: TRBD2
CDR3aa: CASSESVGSGYTF; CDR3nt: TGCGCCAGCAGTGAGTCTGTGGGGTCTGGCTACACCTTC; v_gene: TRBV10-2; j_gene: TRBJ1-2; abundance: .; d_gene: .
CDR3aa: CASSTGGVVTDTQYF; CDR3nt: TGTGCCAGTAGTACCGGGGGCGTTGTCACAGATACGCAGTATTTT; v_gene: TRBV19; j_gene: TRBJ2-3; abundance: .; d_gene: .
CDR3aa: CASTGGPEVTDTQYF; CDR3nt: TGTGCCAGCACCGGGGGGCCAGAAGTCACAGATACGCAGTATTTT; v_gene: TRBV6-1; j_gene: TRBJ2-3; abundance: .; d_gene: .
CDR3aa: CASSLAAGTDPWGYTF; CDR3nt: TGTGCCAGCAGTTTAGCCGCCGGGACAGACCCTTGGGGCTACACCTTC; v_gene: TRBV27; j_gene: TRBJ1-2; abundance: .; d_gene: TRBD1
CDR3aa: CASSLTGGWQPQHF; CDR3nt: TGTGCCAGTAGTCTCACAGGGGGGTGGCAGCCCCAGCATTTT; v_gene: TRBV19; j_gene: TRBJ1-5; abundance: .; d_gene: TRBD1
CDR3aa: CSLTDGGGTDTQYF; CDR3nt: TGCAGCCTAACGGACGGGGGGGGAACAGATACGCAGTATTTT; v_gene: TRBV29-1; j_gene: TRBJ2-3; abundance: .; d_gene: TRBD2
CDR3aa: CASSSGTGGLTGELFF; CDR3nt: TGTGCCAGCAGCTCTGGGACAGGGGGCCTCACCGGGGAGCTGTTTTTT; v_gene: TRBV13; j_gene: TRBJ2-2; abundance: .; d_gene: TRBD1
CDR3aa: CASSEGGTNSPLHF; CDR3nt: TGCGCCAGCAGTGAGGGGGGAACGAATTCACCCCTCCACTTT; v_gene: TRBV10-1; j_gene: TRBJ1-6; abundance: .; d_gene: .
CDR3aa: CASSDGGGKETQYF; CDR3nt: TGTGCCAGCAGTGACGGAGGGGGAAAAGAGACCCAGTACTTC; v_gene: TRBV2; j_gene: TRBJ2-5; abundance: .; d_gene: .
CDR3aa: CASSKGAPGGGDYEQYF; CDR3nt: TGTGCCAGCAGCAAAGGGGCCCCTGGGGGGGGCGACTACGAGCAGTACTTC; v_gene: TRBV21-1; j_gene: TRBJ2-7; abundance: .; d_gene: .